This TCR beta chain appears in the sequencing data of a study of spatial heterogeneity in lung cancer (dated by TCRdb to between 2018 and 2020). About the full investigation: The donors were 70 or so patients from the lung TRACERx cohort who had early-stage, untreated non-small cell lung cancer. Follow-up PBMC samples were sequenced whenever available, with a median time to follow-up of approximately two years after resection. Beta-chain transcripts were consistently detected in greater numbers than alpha-chain transcripts, which likely reflects a higher abundance of beta-chain transcripts. In the raw uncorrected reads, each unique combination of TCR and UMI appeared more than ten times on average. TCR alpha and beta repertoires were quantitatively compared across multiple tumor regions, matched nontumor lung and blood in non-small cell lung cancer. TCR repertoire features were related to nonsynonymous mutation counts determined by whole-exome sequencing of tumor tissue. At surgery, both alpha and beta chains were TCR-sequenced in 200 to 250 tumor regions, fewer than 85 matched nontumor lung samples and some 58 PBMC samples. The paper as a whole reports these results and caveats: Comparisons of baseline and follow-up blood repertoires included only approximately 15 patients. Confirming at a functional level the hypothesis that regional TCRs recognize regional mutations was considered to require additional single-cell paired TCR alpha and beta sequencing. Ubiquitous expanded tumor TCRs showed up in blood more often at tumor resection than at routine follow-up.

This clonotype was recorded at least ten times. The target of this receptor is not known. No much larger clone is present one base from it, and per-base qualities are unavailable. Libraries were made using 5' RACE. The data were produced on a NextSeq 500. To allow correction of PCR and sequencing errors, the TCR library protocol tagged every TCR cDNA molecule with a unique molecular identifier. Processing in the source paper ran as follows. Decombinator tools were used for TCR identification, UMI-based error correction and CDR3 extraction. TCRs above a frequency of 2 per 1,000, corresponding to the top 1% of the tumor frequency distribution, were defined as expanded. Each repertoire was subsampled 100 times to 5,000 TCRs, after which Renyi diversity was computed with the R vegan package. CDR3 similarity networks were built from amino acid triplet string-kernel similarity, with CDR3s being connected when pairwise similarity was above 0.82. The public reads were quality trimmed at Q25 with fastp and then assembled into clones with MiXCR by TCRdb, keeping productive beta chains. Rows are unified per CDR3 protein, each entry keeping the most common DNA and genes. What appears here as the V and J calls and clone size reflects TCRdb's work, not the paper's. The sample profile shows tens of thousands of distinct CDR3 sequences; about 12% of them were found once. The top ten clones comprise roughly 32% of the sample.

The meaning of the sample's time point label: blood at routine non-recurrence follow-up after resection. For TCR sequencing, whole RNA was extracted from tumor and nontumor lung tissue, or from cryopreserved PBMC samples, and no cell sorting was done. A patient was chosen for TCR sequencing only when enough RNA was available from at least two tumor regions. The V end loses 3 bases and the J end loses 6 bases, and a stretch of 12 bases separates them. CDR1 MGHDK and CDR2 SYGVNS are derived from the germline V gene. From its cysteine to its phenylalanine, the CDR3 spans 13 amino acids. Only CDR3 DNA is held: 39 bases, read in frame from base 1.

The TCR originated in a male donor with early-stage non-small cell lung cancer. The sample was PBMCs, taken at follow-up. The rearranged chain carries TRBV25-1 and TRBJ2-7; tentative D gene TRBD1, with 6 bases matching. The nucleotide sequence is given as TGTGCCAGCAGTGATCCCAGGGGATCCGAGCAGTACTTC. It encodes CASSDPRGSEQYF.